This T cell receptor (beta chain) appears in the sequencing data of a study of regulatory T cells in long-lasting Graves disease. Assembly of TCR beta libraries relied on iRepertoire HTBI primers together with Arm-PCR of CDR3 regions. TCRdb recomputed calls from the multiplex PCR reads with MiXCR, one row per CDR3 protein. The profile shows 600,000 to 800,000 distinct CDR3 sequences, around 30% of them singletons. This clonotype showed up many times. The germline CDR1 and CDR2 sequences are MNHEY and SVGEGT. V was shortened by 4 bases and J by 2 bases, with 12 bases between the two germline ends. The CDR3 contains 16 residues. This sample's time point: persistent/refractory GD, antithyroid drugs over 5 years with positive TRAb. Extracted RNA from PBMCs served as the source of the TCR library.

The source material was peripheral blood mononuclear cells (PBMCs), sampled when the disease was refractory, from a patient treated with antithyroid drugs. The clonotype comes from a female donor with Graves disease. The rearrangement links TRBV6-2 or TRBV6-3 to TRBJ2-6; D is unresolved. CDR3 region: CASSSITGAGANVLTF. The CDR3 DNA reads TGTGCCAGCAGTTCGATCACTGGGGCTGGGGCCAACGTCCTGACTTTC.